The T cell receptor (beta chain) under discussion was sequenced for a study of identical twins. Study-level results: Carriage of fewer insertions was seen in abundant cord blood beta clonotypes, whereas memory repertoires showed none. A cross-sectional statistical analysis, not follow-up of the same donors, supported the conclusions. There was more out-of-frame TCR alpha sharing in monozygotic twins than models estimated.

Turning to this clonotype: Antigen unknown.

All donors were healthy Caucasians. TCRdb re-derived calls from the 5' RACE reads in MiXCR, one entry per CDR3 protein. The table shows about 18,000 distinct CDR3 sequences, with roughly 71% occurring only once. The ends lost 6 bases at V and 7 bases at J; junction bases unmatched: 11. The CDR3 contains 15 residues. Germline lookup yields CDR1 MNHNS and CDR2 SASEGT. The V gene is TRBV6-1, the J gene TRBJ2-7, with 11 bases that match TRBD2. This clonotype was sampled from a woman under 30 in good health. This table probably holds off-target reads from a library built for another chain. Specimen: memory (CD45RO+) T cells sorted from blood. The CDR3 DNA is TGTGCCAGCAGACCGACTAGCGGGAATAGGTTAGAGCAGTACTTC. This gives the protein CASRPTSGNRLEQYF.